Below, 15 T cell receptor beta chains from the same sample are listed, as sequenced in a study of beta chain features in type 1 diabetes. Isolated RNA was reverse transcribed in full, so expressed TCRB transcripts were sequenced. Data came from immunoSEQ multiplex PCR; TCRdb stores just in-frame clones and leaves some out. The data hold fewer than 250,000 clones, with roughly 70% observed a single time. Sequenced material: naive CD4+ T cells from blood. These receptors came from a man between 25 and 39 years old in good health.

This clone appeared a few times. Here the CDR3 reads CASAGRGAYEQYF. In nucleotides, the CDR3 is TGTGCCAGCGCGGGACGAGGGGCCTACGAGCAGTACTTC. The chain combines TRBV28 with TRBJ2-7; TRBD2 is a possible D gene (6 bases). CDR1 and CDR2 from the germline V gene are MDHEN and SYDVKM. This CDR3 has 13 amino acids. Deletions cut 8 bases from V and 2 bases from J, with 13 bases between.

This rearrangement joins TRBV7-6 to TRBJ1-6, with 7 nucleotides matching TRBD1. The length of the CDR3 is 15 residues. Germline V gene sequence: CDR1 SGHVS, CDR2 FNYEAQ. With V trimmed by 5 bases and J by 5 bases, 6 bases remained unmatched. CDR3 loop: CASSTGTVNNSPLHF. DNA of the CDR3: TGTGCCAGCAGCACGGGGACAGTCAATAATTCACCCCTCCACTTT.

In this sample, this clone turned up a few times. At the DNA level, this CDR3 is encoded by other sequences in the same sample as well. This chain joins TRBV10-3 and TRBJ2-7; D gene unclear. The CDR3 has 11 amino acids. The germline CDR1 and CDR2 sequences are ENHRY and SYGVKD. Trimming left V 0 bases short and J 6 bases short, with 3 bases between. The CDR3 DNA is TGTGCCATCAGTGAGTCCGGCGAGCAGTACTTC. It codes for CAISESGEQYF.

Note on this clone: Distinct nucleotide sequences in the sample also encode this CDR3. The rearrangement uses TRBV30 and TRBJ2-3; D unclear. Trimming took off 4 bases at V and 3 bases at J, with 5 bases between the two ends. Germline V lookup: CDR1 GTSNPN, CDR2 SVGIG (reference sequence). The CDR3 has 11 residues. The CDR3 bases are TGTGCCTGGACTGGGACAGATACGCAGTATTTT. Translating gives CAWTGTDTQYF.

This sequence joins TRBV5-4 and TRBJ2-1; no clear D gene. V gave up 1 base and J gave up 6 bases, with 5 bases separating them. The CDR3 contains 12 residues. Germline V gene sequence: CDR1 SGHNT, CDR2 YYREEE (reference sequence). CDR3 coding DNA: TGTGCCAGCAGCTTGCCGTTCAATGAGCAGTTCTTC. This encodes CASSLPFNEQFF.

This clone has a handful of counts. The V call is TRBV7-9, the J call TRBJ2-1, with 15 bases fitting TRBD2. Germline values: CDR1 SEHNR, CDR2 FQNEAQ (reference sequence). V shed 5 bases and J 9 bases; nucleotides not matched to a gene: 2. The CDR3 extends over 14 amino acids. The CDR3 reads CASSTGLAGGEQFF. In nucleotides, the CDR3 is TGTGCCAGCAGCACGGGACTAGCGGGAGGTGAGCAGTTCTTC. The whole variable domain, filled in from reference TRBV7-9 and TRBJ2-1, reads DTGVSQNPRHKITKRGQNVTFRCDPISEHNRLYWYRQTLGQGPEFLTYFQNEAQLEKSRLLSDRFSAERPKGSFSTLEIQRTEQGDSAMYLCASSTGLAGGEQFFGPGTRLTVL.

This chain uses TRBV7-9 with TRBJ2-3, with 8 nucleotides matching TRBD2. V lost 5 bases to trimming and J lost 1 base; unmatched junction nucleotides: 8. Germline lookup yields CDR1 SEHNR and CDR2 FQNEAQ (reference sequence). The length of the CDR3 is 16 residues. The CDR3 DNA reads TGTGCCAGCAGCCCCGCTGGAGCGGGGGGCACAGATACGCAGTATTTT. It specifies CASSPAGAGGTDTQYF.

The chain carries TRBV23-1 and TRBJ2-5, with a tentative D call TRBD1 (5 bases). TRBV23-1 is reported as an ORF; its role is uncertain. V was pared by 3 bases and J by 6 bases, with 20 bases between. This CDR3 contains 16 residues. CDR3 in amino acids: CASSHFPPRVLKTQYF. In nucleotides, the CDR3 is TGCGCCAGCAGTCACTTTCCCCCCAGGGTACTAAAGACCCAGTACTTC.

This clone was detected only a few times. This chain connects TRBV6-5 to TRBJ2-3; a weak D match, TRBD2 (5 bases). The CDR3 consists of 14 residues. Germline values: CDR1 MNHEY, CDR2 SVGAGI. V dropped 6 bases and J dropped 1 base, with 11 bases sitting between them. The CDR3 loop is CASRITRGTDTQYF. In nucleotides, the CDR3 is TGTGCCAGCAGGATAACGCGGGGCACAGATACGCAGTATTTT.

The chain links TRBV25-1 to TRBJ2-4; 8 bases are a match to TRBD1. Germline loops: CDR1 MGHDK, CDR2 SYGVNS. The V and J ends lost 3 bases and 6 bases, in that order; junction bases with no gene match: 10. CDR3 size: 16 residues. CDR3 sequence: CASSDPRPGGLNIQYF. DNA of the CDR3: TGTGCCAGCAGTGACCCCCGCCCAGGGGGCTTAAACATTCAGTACTTC.

This chain joins TRBV30 and TRBJ2-3; 9 positions match TRBD2. V shed 6 bases, J shed 2 bases, and the junction held 3 bases outside the gene matches. Germline V gene lookup returns CDR1 GTSNPN and CDR2 SVGIG (reference sequence). There are 13 residues in the CDR3. The CDR3 here is CACLAGFTDTQYF. The CDR3 nucleotides read TGTGCCTGTCTAGCGGGATTCACAGATACGCAGTATTTT.

The gene calls are TRBV13 and TRBJ2-7, with D possibly TRBD2 on 5 matching bases. V shed 3 bases and J shed 4 bases, with 10 bases lying between them. The CDR3 runs 13 residues. Germline CDR1 is PRHDT and CDR2 is FYEKMQ (reference sequence). Written as DNA, the CDR3 is TGTGCCAGCAGCTTCACTAGTGAGTACGAGCAGTACTTC. The encoded protein is CASSFTSEYEQYF.

This clone was seen a single time. Within the sample, other DNA sequences also encode this same CDR3. CDR3 in amino acids: CASSVGQKQETQYF. Here the CDR3 DNA reads TGTGCCAGCAGCGTAGGACAGAAGCAAGAGACCCAGTACTTC. V gene TRBV9 combines with J gene TRBJ2-5; tentative D call: TRBD1 (5 bases). Germline V gives CDR1 SGDLS, CDR2 YYNGEE. The CDR3 totals 14 residues. V lost 0 bases and J lost 2, with 8 bases in between.

This clone was seen a single time. The V and J genes are TRBV7-2 and TRBJ2-3; D assignment may be TRBD1 or TRBD2 (5 bases each). CDR1 and CDR2 from the germline V gene are SGHTA and FQGNSA. The CDR3 covers 16 residues. Between the trimmed V and J ends, which lost 4 bases and 0 bases, there was a span of 14 bases. CDR3: CASSSNQGASTDTQYF. CDR3 bases: TGTGCCAGCAGCTCGAATCAGGGAGCTAGCACAGATACGCAGTATTTT.

The V and J genes are TRBV2 and TRBJ2-3; a possible D gene is TRBD2 (6 bases). Trimming left V 4 bases short and J 2 bases short, with 13 bases between. This CDR3 comprises 15 residues. Per the germline V gene, CDR1 is SNHLY and CDR2 is FYNNEI. CDR3: CASSATGEFTDTQYF. The CDR3, as DNA: TGTGCCAGCAGTGCGACGGGGGAATTCACAGATACGCAGTATTTT.